This T cell receptor (beta chain) was identified during a study of blood T cell repertoires in COVID-19. For the study at large: Samples came from the United States, Italy and Spain, spanning acute and convalescent COVID-19.

Using immunoSEQ multiplex PCR, the repertoire was profiled, and TCRdb retains in-frame clones only, with some absent. The data contain under 300,000 clones, about 87% of them singletons. The germline V gene has CDR1 KGHDR and CDR2 SFDVKD. J was trimmed by 1 base and V by 4 bases; bases with no gene match: 1. CDR3 length: 14 residues. The genes are TRBV24-1 and TRBJ1-1, with TRBD1 matching over 8 bases. This receptor was obtained from a woman aged 40 to 50 with acute or convalescent COVID-19. The specimen was peripheral blood. The CDR3 DNA reads TGTGCCACCAGTGAGGGGACAGGGAACACTGAAGCTTTCTTT. Its protein product is CATSEGTGNTEAFF.